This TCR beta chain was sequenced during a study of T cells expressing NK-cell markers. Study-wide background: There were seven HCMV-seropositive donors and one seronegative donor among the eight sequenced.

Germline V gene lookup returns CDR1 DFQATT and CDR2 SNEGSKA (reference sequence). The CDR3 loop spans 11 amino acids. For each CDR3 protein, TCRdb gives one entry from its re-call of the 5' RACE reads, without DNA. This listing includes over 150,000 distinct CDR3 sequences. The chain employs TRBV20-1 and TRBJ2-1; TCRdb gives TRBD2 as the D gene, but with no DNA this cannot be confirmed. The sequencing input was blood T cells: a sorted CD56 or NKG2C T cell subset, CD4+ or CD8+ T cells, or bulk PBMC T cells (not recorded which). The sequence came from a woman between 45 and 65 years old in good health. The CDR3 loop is CSARRENEQFF.